The clone carrying this TCR beta chain came up a few times. This sample was taken from a study of blood T cell repertoires in COVID-19. For the study at large: Samples taken during acute and convalescent COVID-19 were collected in the United States, Italy and Spain. Sample material is recorded as cDNA or gDNA derived from T cells, B-cell-depleted T cells, or PBMCs.

Original analysis: Estimates of nucleated cell counts were drawn from the amplification of reference gene primers. Clones were read by immunoSEQ multiplex PCR, and TCRdb kept only the in-frame ones, dropping some. D and trimming come from the DNA, and the V and J calls and clone size come from that table. This table has 150,000 to 200,000 clones, roughly four fifths appearing once. Patients of the Seattle cohort, enrolled during active infection, were followed longitudinally. This TCR derives from a woman in her 70s with COVID-19, enrolled during active disease. Sequencing was performed on peripheral blood.

The CDR3 nucleotides read TGTGCCAGCAGCCAAGGGAGTTCCCCGTACAATGAGCAGTTCTTC. Its translation is CASSQGSSPYNEQFF. The chain employs TRBV3-1 (or the pseudogene TRBV3-2) and TRBJ2-1; D gene uncertain. The CDR3 contains 15 residues. Trimming shortened V by 1 base and J by 4 bases, and 11 bases separated the two germline ends. Germline values: CDR1 LGHDT, CDR2 YNNKEL (reference sequence).